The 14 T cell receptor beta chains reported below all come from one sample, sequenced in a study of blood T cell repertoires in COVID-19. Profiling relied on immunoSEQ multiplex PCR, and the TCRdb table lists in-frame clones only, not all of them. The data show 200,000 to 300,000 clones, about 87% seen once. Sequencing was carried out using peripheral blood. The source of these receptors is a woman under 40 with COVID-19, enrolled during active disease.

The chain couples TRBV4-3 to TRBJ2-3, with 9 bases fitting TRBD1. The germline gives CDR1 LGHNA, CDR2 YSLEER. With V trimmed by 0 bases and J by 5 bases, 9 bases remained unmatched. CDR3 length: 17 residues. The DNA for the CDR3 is TGCGCCAGCAGCCAAGATGCGGCACAGGGGGCTTTAGATACGCAGTATTTT. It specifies CASSQDAAQGALDTQYF.

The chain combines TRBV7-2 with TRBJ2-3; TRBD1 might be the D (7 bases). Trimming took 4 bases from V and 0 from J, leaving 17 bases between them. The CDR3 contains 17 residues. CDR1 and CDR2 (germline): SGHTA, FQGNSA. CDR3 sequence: CASSSARGVPSTDTQYF. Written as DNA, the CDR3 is TGTGCCAGCAGCTCTGCCAGGGGGGTGCCTAGCACAGATACGCAGTATTTT. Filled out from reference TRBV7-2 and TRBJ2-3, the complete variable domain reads GAGVSQSPSNKVTEKGKDVELRCDPISGHTALYWYRQSLGQGLEFLIYFQGNSAPDKSGLPSDRFSAERTGGSVSTLTIQRTQQEDSAVYLCASSSARGVPSTDTQYFGPGTRLTVL.

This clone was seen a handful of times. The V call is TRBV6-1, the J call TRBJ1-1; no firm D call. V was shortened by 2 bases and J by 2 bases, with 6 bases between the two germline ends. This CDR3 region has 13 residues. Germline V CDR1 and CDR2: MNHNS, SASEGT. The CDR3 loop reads CASSETENTEAFF. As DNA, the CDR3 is TGTGCCAGCAGTGAAACAGAAAACACTGAAGCTTTCTTT.

The CDR3 loop is CASSVLQGSYNEQFF. CDR3 DNA: TGTGCCAGCAGCGTACTACAGGGAAGCTACAATGAGCAGTTCTTC. The chain is built from TRBV28 and TRBJ2-1, with D maybe TRBD1 (6 bases). CDR1 is MDHEN and CDR2 is SYDVKM in the germline V gene. V was trimmed by 6 bases and J by 3 bases, leaving 15 bases between them. The CDR3 loop spans 15 amino acids.

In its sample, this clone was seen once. The CDR3 sequence: CASRGEKVQFF. CDR3 bases: TGTGCCAGCAGAGGAGAAAAGGTGCAGTTCTTC. The chain has TRBV2 and TRBJ2-1, with D unresolved. V was clipped by 6 bases and J by 12 bases, with 12 bases between them. This CDR3 region has 11 residues. CDR1 is SNHLY and CDR2 is FYNNEI in the germline V gene.

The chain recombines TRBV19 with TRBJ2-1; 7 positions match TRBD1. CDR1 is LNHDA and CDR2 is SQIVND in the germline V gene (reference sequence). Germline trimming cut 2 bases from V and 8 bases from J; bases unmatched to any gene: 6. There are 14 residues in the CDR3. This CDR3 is CASSISPGGHEQFF. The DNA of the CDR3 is TGTGCCAGTAGTATATCGCCAGGGGGTCATGAGCAGTTCTTC.

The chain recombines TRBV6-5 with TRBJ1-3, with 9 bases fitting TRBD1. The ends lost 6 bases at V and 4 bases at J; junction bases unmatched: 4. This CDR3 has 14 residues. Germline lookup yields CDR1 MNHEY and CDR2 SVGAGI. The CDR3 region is CASRGQGRGNTIYF. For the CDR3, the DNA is TGTGCCAGCAGAGGACAGGGGAGGGGAAACACCATATATTTT.

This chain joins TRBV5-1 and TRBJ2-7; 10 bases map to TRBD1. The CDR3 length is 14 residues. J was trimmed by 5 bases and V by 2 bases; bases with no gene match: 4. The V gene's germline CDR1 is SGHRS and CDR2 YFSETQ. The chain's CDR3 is CASSFTTGGDEQYF. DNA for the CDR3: TGCGCCAGCAGCTTTACGACAGGGGGCGACGAGCAGTACTTC.

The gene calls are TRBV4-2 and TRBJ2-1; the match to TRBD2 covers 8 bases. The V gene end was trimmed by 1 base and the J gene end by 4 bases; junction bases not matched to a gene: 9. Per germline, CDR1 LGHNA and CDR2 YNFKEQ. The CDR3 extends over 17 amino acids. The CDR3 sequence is CASSQGWAAGAYNEQFF. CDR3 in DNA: TGTGCCAGCAGCCAAGGTTGGGCAGCGGGGGCATACAATGAGCAGTTCTTC.

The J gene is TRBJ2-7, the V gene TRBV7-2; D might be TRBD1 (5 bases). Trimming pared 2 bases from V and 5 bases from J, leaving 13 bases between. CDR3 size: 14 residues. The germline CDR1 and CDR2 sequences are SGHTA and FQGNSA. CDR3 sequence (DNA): TGTGCCAGCAGCTTATTTACAGGTGGAAACGAGCAGTACTTC. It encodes CASSLFTGGNEQYF.

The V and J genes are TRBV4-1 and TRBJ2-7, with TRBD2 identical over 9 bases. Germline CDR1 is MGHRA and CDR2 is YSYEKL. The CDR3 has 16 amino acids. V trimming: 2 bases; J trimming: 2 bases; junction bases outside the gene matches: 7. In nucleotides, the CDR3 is TGCGCCAGCAGCCAATCGACTAGCGGACCGACCTACGAGCAGTACGTC. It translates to CASSQSTSGPTYEQYV.

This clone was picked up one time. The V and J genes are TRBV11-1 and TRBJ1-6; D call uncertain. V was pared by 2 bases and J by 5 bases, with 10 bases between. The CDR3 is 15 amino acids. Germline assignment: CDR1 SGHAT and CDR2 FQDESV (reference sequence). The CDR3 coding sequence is TGTGCCAGCAGCTTATATTCAGGAAATAATTCACCCCTCCACTTT. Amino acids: CASSLYSGNNSPLHF.

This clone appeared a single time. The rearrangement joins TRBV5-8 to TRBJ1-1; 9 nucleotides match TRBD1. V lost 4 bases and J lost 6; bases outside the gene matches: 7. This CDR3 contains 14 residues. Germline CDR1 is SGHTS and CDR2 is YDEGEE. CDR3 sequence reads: CASSRDRVFAEAFF. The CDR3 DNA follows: TGTGCCAGCAGCAGGGACAGGGTCTTCGCTGAAGCTTTCTTT.

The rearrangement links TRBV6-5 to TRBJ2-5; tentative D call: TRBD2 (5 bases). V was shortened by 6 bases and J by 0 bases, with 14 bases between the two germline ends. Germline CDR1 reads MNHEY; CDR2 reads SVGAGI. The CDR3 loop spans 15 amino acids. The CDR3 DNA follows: TGTGCCAGCAGCCACCGGGGTGGGGACCAAGAGACCCAGTACTTC. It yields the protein CASSHRGGDQETQYF.